This TCR beta chain was sequenced for a study of blood T cell repertoires in COVID-19. Looking at the study overall: Both acute and convalescent COVID-19 samples were obtained from the United States, Italy and Spain.

V lost 4 bases and J lost 6, with 12 bases in between. This CDR3 region has 13 residues. The V gene's germline CDR1 is LNHNV and CDR2 YYDKDF (reference sequence). The method was immunoSEQ multiplex PCR; TCRdb's version includes in-frame clones alone and lacks a portion of them. The data hold 110,000 to 150,000 clones, with around 89% observed a single time. Sequenced material: peripheral blood. The source is a man aged 55 to 69 with active or convalescent COVID-19. The chain couples TRBV15 to TRBJ1-2; D may be TRBD1 (5 bases). The CDR3 DNA reads as TGTGCCACCAGCACGGGGGTTGGAAATGGCTACACCTTC. Residues: CATSTGVGNGYTF.